The 2 T cell receptor beta chains below were found in one sample sequenced in a study of T-cell memory formation after mild COVID-19. TCRdb analysed the 5' RACE reads with MiXCR anew, one entry per CDR3 protein. The data hold some 13,000 distinct CDR3 sequences, with approximately 12% observed a single time. The sample taken for sequencing was PBMCs or a T cell subset sorted from them (not recorded which). These receptors originate from an adult woman who had mild COVID-19 (a few samples of this study predate the infection). Cell type and time point are not known.

The sample holds many counts of this clonotype. The chain uses TRBV7-9 and TRBJ2-3; a weak D match, TRBD2 (5 bases). The CDR3 contains 16 residues. V was clipped by 5 bases and J by 3 bases, with 18 bases between them. Germline values: CDR1 SEHNR, CDR2 FQNEAQ (reference sequence). This CDR3 is CASSASSGWVTDTQYF. Written as DNA, the CDR3 is TGTGCCAGCAGCGCATCGAGCGGCTGGGTGACAGATACGCAGTATTTT.

This clonotype has at least ten counts. This rearrangement joins TRBV30 to TRBJ2-1; TRBD1 aligns across 9 bases. This CDR3 is 17 amino acids long. Germline V gene data show CDR1 as GTSNPN and CDR2 as SVGIG (reference sequence). The junction had 16 bases not matched to a gene; V was cut back by 3 bases and J by 7 bases. The chain's CDR3 is CAWRKGWRGQGPNEQFF. The CDR3 DNA follows: TGTGCCTGGAGGAAGGGGTGGAGGGGACAGGGTCCTAATGAGCAGTTCTTC.